The 2 T cell receptor beta chains given below trace back to one sample, sequenced in a study of graft-versus-host responses after intestinal transplantation. The protocol was immunoSEQ multiplex PCR, while the TCRdb copy is restricted to in-frame clones and leaves out a portion. This table has approximately 86,000 clones, 85% to 95% appearing once. No cognate antigen is known for these TCRs. The source material was unstimulated CD8+ T cells sorted from spleen or lymph node cells, sampled before transplant. The source is a human donor who was the organ donor for an intestinal transplant.

This chain connects TRBV4-3 to TRBJ2-7; D is perhaps TRBD1 (7 bases). The V end was cut by 0 bases, the J end by 2 bases, with 14 bases between. There are 16 residues in the CDR3. Germline assignment: CDR1 LGHNA and CDR2 YSLEER. The CDR3: CASSQDGVRGAYEQYF. CDR3 coding DNA: TGCGCCAGCAGCCAAGATGGCGTCAGGGGGGCCTACGAGCAGTACTTC.

The chain joins TRBV29-1 to TRBJ2-2, with TRBD1 matching 7 bases. Germline assignment: CDR1 SQVTM and CDR2 ANQGSEA. Trimming took 2 bases from V and 6 from J; bases not matched to a gene: 15. The CDR3 is 17 residues long. The CDR3 here is CSVELRGRTGYAGELFF. In DNA, the CDR3 is TGCAGCGTTGAACTGAGGGGGCGCACCGGGTACGCCGGGGAGCTGTTTTTT.